This is a list of T cell receptor beta chains from one sample in a study of T cell responses to AZD1222 COVID-19 vaccine. Sequenced by immunoSEQ multiplex PCR; TCRdb stores in-frame clones only, minus some. The sample records 95,000 to 150,000 clones, around 93% being singletons. The specimen was peripheral blood, collected on day 0 of AZD1222 vaccination. These receptors were taken from an adult in good health. Both conserved end residues are part of each CDR3. Fields, in order: clone size, V gene, D gene, J gene, CDR3 protein, CDR3 DNA. A D gene is named only where the DNA matches it firmly. Rows give clone size only sometimes, using once, few, many, or a class for an expanded clone.

>.|TRBV2|.|TRBJ1-4
CASSDSRGFNEKLFF
TGTGCCAGCAGTGATTCTAGGGGGTTTAATGAAAAACTGTTTTTT
>.|TRBV7-2|.|TRBJ1-5
CASSLAWDDQPQHF
TGTGCCAGCAGCTTAGCTTGGGACGATCAGCCCCAGCATTTT
>once|TRBV5-1|.|TRBJ1-3
CASSAGQPRSGNTIYF
TGCGCCAGCAGCGCCGGACAGCCACGCTCTGGAAACACCATATATTTT
>.|TRBV9|TRBD1|TRBJ1-5
CASSYTGGNQPQHF
TGTGCCAGCAGCTATACAGGGGGCAATCAGCCCCAGCATTTT
>.|TRBV19|.|TRBJ1-2
CASSIWAPEDYGYTF
TGTGCCAGTAGTATTTGGGCCCCGGAAGACTATGGCTACACCTTC
>once|TRBV28|TRBD1|TRBJ2-7
CASSAPWDSTYEQYF
TGTGCCAGCAGTGCACCCTGGGACAGTACCTACGAGCAGTACTTC
>.|TRBV2|.|TRBJ1-1
CASRDSQASGTEAFF
TGTGCCAGCAGGGACAGCCAAGCTTCGGGCACTGAAGCTTTCTTT
>.|TRBV12-5|.|TRBJ2-3
CASGPGDTQYF
TGTGCTAGTGGGCCCGGGGATACGCAGTATTTT
>.|TRBV5-6|.|TRBJ2-1
CASSSGTYNEQFF
TGTGCCAGCAGCTCGGGCACCTACAATGAGCAGTTCTTC
>.|TRBV27|.|TRBJ2-1
CASSPPAVRNNEQFF
TGTGCCAGCAGCCCCCCGGCAGTTAGGAACAATGAGCAGTTCTTC
>.|TRBV19|.|TRBJ2-7
CASSIGAGPYEQYF
TGTGCCAGTAGTATCGGGGCAGGTCCCTACGAGCAGTACTTC
>medium-sized|TRBV27|.|TRBJ1-1
CASSLSENTEAFF
TGTGCCAGCAGTTTATCGGAAAACACTGAAGCTTTCTTT
>.|TRBV7-2|TRBD1|TRBJ1-4
CASSRVGQGAEKLFF
TGTGCCAGCAGCCGTGTAGGACAGGGGGCAGAAAAACTGTTTTTT
>once|TRBV15|TRBD2|TRBJ2-2
CATSRDWDLAGDGTGELFF
TGTGCCACCAGCAGAGATTGGGATCTAGCGGGAGATGGCACCGGGGAGCTGTTTTTT
>.|TRBV4-1|.|TRBJ1-5
CASSQTGFNQPQHF
TGCGCCAGCAGCCAAACAGGTTTCAATCAGCCCCAGCATTTT
>few|TRBV9|.|TRBJ1-2
CASSLTGDYGYTF
TGTGCCAGCAGCCTCACTGGGGACTATGGCTACACCTTC
>.|TRBV6-5|.|TRBJ1-1
CASSYSIRIYTEAFF
TGTGCCAGCAGTTACTCGATCAGGATTTACACTGAAGCTTTCTTT
>.|TRBV18|.|TRBJ1-4
CASSPRGTNEKLFF
TGTGCCAGCTCACCCAGGGGTACTAATGAAAAACTGTTTTTT
>.|TRBV2|.|TRBJ2-5
CASAPGGPQETQYF
TGTGCCAGCGCGCCCGGGGGGCCGCAAGAGACCCAGTACTTC
>.|TRBV14|.|TRBJ2-1
CASSFRRPPYNEQFF
TGTGCCAGCAGCTTCCGACGGCCCCCTTACAATGAGCAGTTCTTC
>.|TRBV30|TRBD1|TRBJ1-2
CAWSETGGYGYTF
TGTGCCTGGAGTGAGACAGGGGGCTATGGCTACACCTTC
>.|TRBV3-1/TRBV3-2|.|TRBJ2-4
CASSQAGAEKRGIQYF
TGTGCCAGCAGCCAAGCGGGGGCAGAGAAGCGGGGCATTCAGTACTTC
>.|TRBV5-6|.|TRBJ1-1
CASSLARWGKNTEAFF
TGTGCCAGCAGCTTGGCCAGGTGGGGGAAAAACACTGAAGCTTTCTTT
>.|TRBV6-2/TRBV6-3|.|TRBJ2-7
CASSYWGYEQYF
TGTGCCAGCAGTTACTGGGGCTACGAGCAGTACTTC
>.|TRBV9|TRBD1|TRBJ2-7
CASSVTGGKGYEQYF
TGTGCCAGCAGCGTAACAGGGGGTAAGGGGTACGAGCAGTACTTC
>.|TRBV29-1|.|TRBJ1-3
CSVETVLGNTIYF
TGCAGCGTTGAAACAGTCCTAGGAAACACCATATATTTT
>.|TRBV28|TRBD1|TRBJ1-3
CASSLPYGTGGRVGNTIYF
TGTGCCAGCAGTTTACCCTACGGGACAGGGGGAAGGGTTGGAAACACCATATATTTT
>.|TRBV9|.|TRBJ1-2
CASRDNGQFNYGYTF
TGTGCCAGCAGAGATAACGGACAGTTTAACTATGGCTACACCTTC
>.|TRBV11-2|.|TRBJ1-1
CASSSPTSSPRFGTEAFF
TGTGCCAGCAGCTCCCCTACTTCGTCTCCTAGGTTCGGCACTGAAGCTTTCTTT
>.|TRBV9|.|TRBJ2-2
CASSTGQNTGELFF
TGTGCCAGCAGCACCGGACAAAACACCGGGGAGCTGTTTTTT
>.|TRBV6-5|.|TRBJ1-6
CASSTTGGSPLHF
TGTGCCAGCAGTACGACAGGCGGGTCACCCCTCCACTTT
>.|TRBV23-1|.|TRBJ1-1
CASSQWPPLMNTEAFF
TGCGCCAGCAGTCAATGGCCACCACTCATGAACACTGAAGCTTTCTTT
>.|TRBV9|TRBD1|TRBJ2-6
CASSKTGTGTSGANVLTF
TGTGCCAGCAGCAAAACCGGGACAGGGACCTCTGGGGCCAACGTCCTGACTTTC
>few|TRBV29-1|TRBD1|TRBJ1-2
CSGVVQGARDGYTF
TGCAGCGGCGTTGTACAGGGGGCGCGTGATGGCTACACCTTC
>.|TRBV5-6|.|TRBJ1-4
CASSLVGQGTTNEKLFF
TGTGCCAGCAGCTTGGTTGGTCAGGGGACAACTAATGAAAAACTGTTTTTT
>.|TRBV11-2|.|TRBJ1-5
CASSQRVDGNQPQHF
TGTGCCAGCAGCCAGAGGGTAGACGGCAATCAGCCCCAGCATTTT
>.|TRBV19|TRBD1|TRBJ1-5
CASSPGTGSNQPQHF
TGTGCCAGTAGTCCGGGGACAGGTAGCAATCAGCCCCAGCATTTT
>.|TRBV28|.|TRBJ1-1
CASSLMAEEAFF
TGTGCCAGCAGTTTAATGGCAGAGGAAGCTTTCTTT
>.|TRBV3-1/TRBV3-2|.|TRBJ1-6
CASSLQAHNSPLHF
TGTGCCAGCAGCCTGCAGGCCCATAATTCACCCCTCCACTTT
>.|TRBV10-2|.|TRBJ2-2
CASSGTRRNTGELFF
TGCGCCAGCAGTGGGACTCGCCGGAACACCGGGGAGCTGTTTTTT
>.|TRBV7-6|.|TRBJ2-1
CASSETRGRIDNEQFF
TGTGCCAGCAGTGAGACCCGGGGGAGAATTGACAATGAGCAGTTCTTC
>few|TRBV2|TRBD1|TRBJ2-7
CASKPQGAREQYF
TGTGCCAGCAAGCCCCAGGGGGCGCGCGAGCAGTACTTC
>.|TRBV9|.|TRBJ2-7
CASSVGGTVSYEQYF
TGTGCCAGCAGCGTAGGAGGGACTGTTTCCTACGAGCAGTACTTC
>.|TRBV6-2/TRBV6-3|TRBD2|TRBJ2-1
CASSYTGTNYNEQFF
TGTGCCAGCAGTTATACCGGGACTAACTACAATGAGCAGTTCTTC
>.|TRBV23-1|.|TRBJ2-7
CASRQGRVVHEQYF
TGCGCCAGCAGGCAAGGCAGGGTAGTACACGAGCAGTACTTC
>.|TRBV7-2|.|TRBJ1-2
CASSSGRLWGEDYGYTF
TGTGCCAGCAGCTCAGGAAGACTCTGGGGCGAGGACTATGGCTACACCTTC
>.|TRBV5-4|.|TRBJ2-1
CASSLVTGEQFF
TGTGCCAGCAGCCTTGTGACGGGTGAGCAGTTCTTC
>.|TRBV24-1|TRBD1|TRBJ2-3
CATQGQGTDTQYF
TGTGCCACCCAGGGACAGGGCACAGATACGCAGTATTTT
>.|TRBV5-1|TRBD1|TRBJ1-1
CASSSYPDRAGTEAFF
TGCGCCAGCAGCTCCTATCCTGACAGGGCTGGTACTGAAGCTTTCTTT
>.|TRBV7-9|.|TRBJ2-1
CASSSGRDKGFHEQFF
TGTGCCAGCAGCTCCGGAAGGGACAAAGGGTTCCATGAGCAGTTCTTC
>few|TRBV30|.|TRBJ1-2
CAWSARVGDPRGFTF
TGTGCCTGGAGTGCCCGAGTAGGGGACCCGAGGGGTTTTACCTTC
>.|TRBV3-1/TRBV3-2|.|TRBJ2-7
CASSQISYEQYF
TGTGCCAGCAGCCAGATCTCCTACGAGCAGTACTTC
>.|TRBV3-1/TRBV3-2|.|TRBJ1-1
CASSQDTRAFF
TGTGCCAGCAGCCAAGATACTCGGGCTTTCTTT
>.|TRBV19|TRBD1|TRBJ2-7
CASSNAGTGGRYEQYF
TGTGCCAGTAGTAACGCCGGGACAGGGGGTCGGTACGAGCAGTACTTC
>.|TRBV19|.|TRBJ1-2
CASSVSMAGYGYTF
TGTGCCAGTAGTGTATCGATGGCGGGTTATGGCTACACCTTC